A single sample gave rise to the 12 T cell receptor beta chains below, sequenced in a study of blood T cell repertoires in COVID-19. TCRdb keeps only in-frame clones here, not all; method: immunoSEQ multiplex PCR. The sample records about 530,000 clones, around nine tenths being singletons. The sequencing sample was made of peripheral blood. The source is a woman aged 45-65 years with COVID-19, enrolled during active disease.

This rearrangement joins TRBV7-9 to TRBJ2-3, with D tentatively TRBD2 (6 bases). This CDR3 region has 14 residues. The germline gives CDR1 SEHNR, CDR2 FQNEAQ (reference sequence). The V end was cut by 6 bases, the J end by 2 bases, with 12 bases between. CDR3 coding DNA: TGTGCCAGCAGGGGGGGACTCCTCACAGATACGCAGTATTTT. This translates into CASRGGLLTDTQYF.

V gene TRBV2 combines with J gene TRBJ2-4; no firm D call. From germline, CDR1 is SNHLY and CDR2 FYNNEI. Trimming shortened V by 5 bases and J by 8 bases, and 10 bases separated the two germline ends. This CDR3 spans 12 amino acids. CDR3 coding DNA: TGTGCCAGCAGTACTGACTTCGACATTCAGTACTTC. It encodes CASSTDFDIQYF.

This chain joins TRBV27 and TRBJ1-2, with a tentative D call TRBD1 (6 bases). The V and J ends lost 5 bases and 4 bases respectively, with 17 bases between them. Germline CDR1 is MNHEY and CDR2 is SMNVEV (reference sequence). The CDR3 has 15 residues. CDR3 in DNA: TGTGCCAGCAGTCCGAGGACAGTCTCGCCCTATGGCTACACCTTC. Residues: CASSPRTVSPYGYTF.

V and J are TRBV30 and TRBJ2-1; D is perhaps TRBD2 (5 bases). The ends were cut back, 0 bases at V and 4 bases at J, with 13 bases in the middle. CDR3 length: 15 amino acids. Germline V lookup: CDR1 GTSNPN, CDR2 SVGIG (reference sequence). The CDR3 DNA reads TGTGCCTGGAGTGTTGGAGGAGGAAGGTACAATGAGCAGTTCTTC. Its protein is CAWSVGGGRYNEQFF.

The CDR3 loop reads CASAASQAGVRQQFF. For the CDR3, the DNA is TGTGCCAGCGCGGCCAGTCAAGCGGGGGTACGACAGCAGTTCTTC. The rearrangement links TRBV6-5 to TRBJ2-1, with 8 bases lining up with TRBD2. This CDR3 is built from 15 residues. Germline CDR1 and CDR2: MNHEY and SVGAGI. V shed 8 bases and J 11 bases; nucleotides not matched to a gene: 17.

The V call is TRBV13, the J call TRBJ2-7; D might be TRBD1 (5 bases). Germline CDR1 is PRHDT and CDR2 is FYEKMQ (reference sequence). The CDR3 extends over 12 amino acids. Trimming took off 2 bases at V and 6 bases at J, with 8 bases between the two ends. CDR3 protein: CASSLQGVEQYF. The CDR3 region has the DNA TGTGCCAGCAGCTTACAGGGCGTCGAGCAGTACTTC.

CDR3 DNA sequence: TGTGCCAGCAGTTTCCCTAGCGGGGGGGACTACGAGCAGTACTTC. Translated, it gives CASSFPSGGDYEQYF. The rearrangement uses TRBV28 and TRBJ2-7, with 12 positions matching TRBD2. Per germline, CDR1 MDHEN and CDR2 SYDVKM. This CDR3 is 15 amino acids long. V trimming: 3 bases; J trimming: 3 bases; junction bases outside the gene matches: 3.

The gene calls are TRBV19 and TRBJ2-3; D perhaps matches TRBD2 (5 bases). Germline V gene lookup returns CDR1 LNHDA and CDR2 SQIVND (reference sequence). The V end was cut by 7 bases, the J end by 5 bases, with 13 bases between. The CDR3 runs 13 residues. Here the CDR3 DNA reads TGTGCCAGTACCTCGACCGGAGGAGATACGCAGTATTTT. Protein product: CASTSTGGDTQYF.

The chain combines TRBV15 with TRBJ2-7; TRBD2 aligns across 9 bases. The V segment lost 8 bases and the J segment 2 bases; nucleotides outside the gene matches: 4. The length of the CDR3 is 13 residues. Germline CDR1 reads LNHNV; CDR2 reads YYDKDF (reference sequence). CDR3 sequence: CATSSGDTYEQYF. The CDR3 DNA reads as TGTGCCACCTCTAGCGGGGATACCTACGAGCAGTACTTC.

Regarding this clone: The sample carries other DNA sequences with the same CDR3. CDR3 protein: CASSLTGELFF. CDR3 sequence (DNA): TGTGCCAGCAGTCTTACCGGGGAGCTGTTTTTT. The chain combines TRBV11-3 with TRBJ2-2; D unclear. V dropped 6 bases and J dropped 5 bases, with 4 bases sitting between them. The V gene's germline CDR1 is SGHNT and CDR2 YENEEA. CDR3 length: 11 amino acids. The whole variable domain, remainder taken from reference TRBV11-3 and TRBJ2-2, is EAGVVQSPRYKIIEKKQPVAFWCNPISGHNTLYWYLQNLGQGPELLIRYENEEAVDDSQLPKDRFSAERLKGVDSTLKIQPAELGDSAVYLCASSLTGELFFGEGSRLTVL.

Here the CDR3 reads CASAKGGGEGYQPQHF. In DNA form, the CDR3 reads TGTGCCAGCGCAAAAGGCGGGGGAGAGGGATATCAGCCCCAGCATTTT. This chain connects TRBV7-2 to TRBJ1-5; TRBD1 is a possible D gene (5 bases). The CDR3 is made up of 16 amino acids. CDR1 is SGHTA, CDR2 FQGNSA, per germline. V lost 8 bases, J lost 5 bases, and 22 bases lay in between. Full variable domain (outside the CDR3, taken from reference TRBV7-2 and TRBJ1-5): GAGVSQSPSNKVTEKGKDVELRCDPISGHTALYWYRQSLGQGLEFLIYFQGNSAPDKSGLPSDRFSAERTGGSVSTLTIQRTQQEDSAVYLCASAKGGGEGYQPQHFGDGTRLSIL.

The chain couples TRBV7-9 to TRBJ2-3; D might be TRBD2 (6 bases). CDR3 length: 15 amino acids. From germline, CDR1 is SEHNR and CDR2 FQNEAQ (reference sequence). The V gene lost 5 bases and the J gene lost 0 bases, with 12 bases spanning the gap. The DNA of the CDR3 is TGTGCCAGCAGCCCGCGGGGCACCAGCACAGATACGCAGTATTTT. This translates into CASSPRGTSTDTQYF.